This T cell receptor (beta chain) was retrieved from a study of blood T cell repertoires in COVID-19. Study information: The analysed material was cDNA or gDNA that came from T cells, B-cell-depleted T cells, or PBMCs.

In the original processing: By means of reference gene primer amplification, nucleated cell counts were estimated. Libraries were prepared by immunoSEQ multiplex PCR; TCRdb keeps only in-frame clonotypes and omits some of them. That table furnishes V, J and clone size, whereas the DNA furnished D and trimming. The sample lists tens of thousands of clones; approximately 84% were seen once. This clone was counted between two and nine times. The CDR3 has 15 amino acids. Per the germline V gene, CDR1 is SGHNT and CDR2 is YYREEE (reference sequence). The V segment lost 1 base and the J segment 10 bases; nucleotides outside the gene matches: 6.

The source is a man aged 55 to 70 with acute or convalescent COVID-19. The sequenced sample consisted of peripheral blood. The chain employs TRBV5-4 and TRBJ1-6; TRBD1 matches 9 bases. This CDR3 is CASSLKGQGGSPLHF. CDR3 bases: TGTGCCAGCAGCTTGAAGGGACAGGGAGGATCACCCCTCCACTTT.